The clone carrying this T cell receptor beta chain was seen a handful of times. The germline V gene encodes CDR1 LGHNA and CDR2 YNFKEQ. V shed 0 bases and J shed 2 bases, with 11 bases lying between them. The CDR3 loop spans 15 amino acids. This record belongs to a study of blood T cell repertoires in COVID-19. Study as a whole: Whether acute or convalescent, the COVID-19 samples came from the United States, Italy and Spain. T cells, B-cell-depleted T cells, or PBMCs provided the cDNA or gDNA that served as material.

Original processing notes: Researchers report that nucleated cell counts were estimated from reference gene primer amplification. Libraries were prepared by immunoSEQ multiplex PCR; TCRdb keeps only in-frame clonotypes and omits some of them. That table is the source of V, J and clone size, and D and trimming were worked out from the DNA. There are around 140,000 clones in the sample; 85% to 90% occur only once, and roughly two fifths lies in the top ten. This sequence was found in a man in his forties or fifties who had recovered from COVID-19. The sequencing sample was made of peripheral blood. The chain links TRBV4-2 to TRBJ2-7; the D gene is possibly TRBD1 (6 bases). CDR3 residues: CASSQDRQGTYEQYF. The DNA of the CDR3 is TGTGCCAGCAGCCAAGATAGGCAGGGGACCTACGAGCAGTACTTC.